A single sample is the source of the 23 T cell receptor beta chains below, sequenced in a study of cytomegalovirus exposure and HLA in healthy donors. Primers: 60 Vbeta forward and 13 Jbeta reverse. Clones were read by immunoSEQ multiplex PCR, and TCRdb kept only the in-frame ones, dropping some. In the table there are about 140,000 clones, more than 60% of which are singletons. The sequenced sample consisted of PBMCs. These receptor sequences come from a male donor in good health and CMV-seronegative.

The chain recombines TRBV5-1 with TRBJ2-3; 7 nucleotides line up with TRBD2. Trimming removed 3 bases from V and 7 bases from J; junction bases left unmatched: 11. The CDR3 is made up of 15 amino acids. Germline CDR1 is SGHRS and CDR2 is YFSETQ. CDR3 DNA sequence: TGCGCCAGCAGCTCCACCTTTCGGGGGGACCATACGCAGTATTTT. It codes for CASSSTFRGDHTQYF.

Of note for this clone: A read error may produce the germline difference seen at one junction end. The chain links TRBV7-9 to TRBJ2-5; 10 nucleotides match TRBD2. Germline CDR1 SEHNR, CDR2 FQNEAQ (reference sequence). This CDR3 contains 15 residues. The CDR3 reads CSSSSFFSGGETQYF. As DNA, the CDR3 is TGTTCCAGCAGCTCTTTTTTTAGCGGGGGGGAGACCCAGTACTTC. The full variable domain, completed using reference TRBV7-9 and TRBJ2-5, is DTGVSQNPRHKITKRGQNVTFRCDPISEHNRLYWYRQTLGQGPEFLTYFQNEAQLEKSRLLSDRFSAERPKGSFSTLEIQRTEQGDSAMYLCSSSSFFSGGETQYFGPGTRLLVL.

This rearrangement joins TRBV15 to TRBJ2-7, with 7 bases fitting TRBD2. Per germline, CDR1 LNHNV and CDR2 YYDKDF (reference sequence). J lost 3 bases, V lost 6 bases, and 5 bases had no gene match. The CDR3 has 13 residues. CDR3 DNA: TGTGCCACCAGTATACTAGCGTTCTACGAGCAGTACTTC. Encoded protein: CATSILAFYEQYF.

This clone was seen a handful of times. The chain uses TRBV30 and TRBJ1-6; 7 nucleotides align to TRBD1. This CDR3 contains 17 residues. Trimming cost V 0 bases and J 3 bases; bases outside gene matches: 8. The V gene's germline CDR1 is GTSNPN and CDR2 SVGIG (reference sequence). The CDR3 region is CAWSVPPTGIYNSPLHF. Written as DNA, the CDR3 is TGTGCCTGGAGTGTCCCCCCGACAGGGATCTATAATTCACCCCTCCACTTT.

The chain has TRBV4-1 and TRBJ2-5; D not resolved. CDR3 length: 15 residues. Germline V gene data show CDR1 as MGHRA and CDR2 as YSYEKL. Trimming shortened V by 2 bases and J by 4 bases, and 14 bases separated the two germline ends. The CDR3 sequence is CASSQSYASRETQYF. The CDR3 nucleotides read TGCGCCAGCAGCCAATCTTACGCTAGTCGAGAGACCCAGTACTTC.

The chain recombines TRBV30 with TRBJ1-6; TRBD1 matches 10 bases. Trimming at V came to 5 bases and at J to 11 bases, leaving 12 bases not matched to a gene. The CDR3 runs 15 residues. Per germline, CDR1 GTSNPN and CDR2 SVGIG (reference sequence). The CDR3 DNA sequence: TGTGCCTGGGCGACAGGGGGCATTGGCTTCCCACCCCTCCACTTT. It yields the protein CAWATGGIGFPPLHF.

The J gene is TRBJ2-7, the V gene TRBV19; TRBD1 matches 8 bases. Germline V gives CDR1 LNHDA, CDR2 SQIVND (reference sequence). The CDR3 contains 14 residues. The V and J ends lost 1 base and 2 bases, in that order; junction bases with no gene match: 1. The CDR3 DNA is TGTGCCAGTAGTATAGGGGACAGGACCTACGAGCAGTACTTC. It codes for CASSIGDRTYEQYF.

The V and J genes are TRBV5-6 and TRBJ1-2, with D possibly TRBD1 on 5 matching bases. With 3 bases removed from V and 2 bases from J, the gap between germline ends came to 14 bases. CDR1 is SGHDT, CDR2 YYEEEE, per germline. The CDR3 consists of 15 residues. CDR3 DNA: TGTGCCAGCAGCTGGGGCGTGTCCCTCAACTATGGCTACACCTTC. Translation gives CASSWGVSLNYGYTF.

The rearrangement joins TRBV7-2 to TRBJ1-5; TRBD1 might be the D (5 bases). Germline V gene sequence: CDR1 SGHTA, CDR2 FQGNSA. This CDR3 region has 12 residues. V was pared by 0 bases and J by 13 bases, with 10 bases between. This chain's CDR3 is CASSLALGTQHF. The CDR3 coding sequence is TGTGCCAGCAGCTTAGCGCTTGGGACTCAGCATTTT.

This clone was detected a few times. V usage is TRBV9 and J usage is TRBJ2-1; 10 nucleotides agree with TRBD2. V lost 1 base to trimming and J lost 8 bases; unmatched junction nucleotides: 3. The CDR3 has 14 amino acids. CDR1 and CDR2 (germline): SGDLS, YYNGEE. This CDR3 is CASSVLGTSDEQFF. The CDR3 DNA is TGTGCCAGCAGCGTATTGGGGACTAGCGATGAGCAGTTCTTC.

About this clone itself: The sample has other DNA sequences that encode this CDR3 too. The chain joins TRBV5-5 to TRBJ2-7; 7 bases are a match to TRBD1. The CDR3 extends over 14 amino acids. The V segment lost 2 bases and the J segment 2 bases; nucleotides outside the gene matches: 4. The germline gives CDR1 SGHKS, CDR2 YYEKEE (reference sequence). CDR3 residues: CASSLTGATYEQYF. DNA of the CDR3: TGTGCCAGCAGCTTAACAGGGGCGACCTACGAGCAGTACTTC.

V usage is TRBV28 and J usage is TRBJ2-2, with D possibly TRBD1 on 6 matching bases. The CDR3 spans 14 residues. Germline CDR1 and CDR2: MDHEN and SYDVKM. Deletions cut 6 bases from V and 2 bases from J, with 10 bases between. Here the CDR3 DNA reads TGTGCCAGCAGCAGACAGGCCAACACCGGGGAGCTGTTTTTT. Protein product: CASSRQANTGELFF.

The chain has TRBV30 and TRBJ1-1, with D unclear. In germline, CDR1 is GTSNPN, CDR2 SVGIG (reference sequence). The CDR3 has 13 residues. Trimming pared 3 bases from V and 3 bases from J, leaving 11 bases between. In DNA, the CDR3 is TGTGCCTGGAGACCACAGAGAGACACTGAAGCTTTCTTT. This gives the protein CAWRPQRDTEAFF.

V usage is TRBV6-1 and J usage is TRBJ1-1; TRBD1 aligns across 7 bases. CDR3 size: 13 residues. The germline CDR1 and CDR2 sequences are MNHNS and SASEGT. Losses at the gene ends were 4 bases for V and 6 bases for J; bases not matched to a gene: 5. This CDR3 is CASSVDRVPEAFF. The CDR3 region has the DNA TGTGCCAGCAGTGTCGACAGGGTCCCTGAAGCTTTCTTT.

The chain is built from TRBV4-3 and TRBJ1-5; perhaps TRBD1 as D (6 bases). The CDR3 spans 16 residues. V was trimmed by 0 bases and J by 2 bases, leaving 11 bases between them. Germline V gene sequence: CDR1 LGHNA, CDR2 YSLEER. CDR3 protein: CASSQDSAGGNQPQHF. DNA for the CDR3: TGCGCCAGCAGCCAAGACTCGGCAGGGGGCAATCAGCCCCAGCATTTT.

V usage is TRBV6-6 and J usage is TRBJ1-5, with 10 bases that match TRBD1. The CDR3 has 15 residues. The V gene's germline CDR1 is MNHNY and CDR2 SVGAGI (reference sequence). Trimming took 5 bases from V and 5 from J; bases not matched to a gene: 6. The CDR3 DNA reads TGTGCCAGCAGTCCGGACAGGGGGGTCTATCAGCCCCAGCATTTT. This translates into CASSPDRGVYQPQHF.

V gene TRBV11-2 combines with J gene TRBJ1-2; D not resolved. V dropped 5 bases and J dropped 3 bases, with 10 bases sitting between them. Germline V gene data show CDR1 as SGHAT and CDR2 as FQNNGV. CDR3 length: 13 amino acids. CDR3 residues: CASSPGLDYGYTF. The CDR3 coding sequence is TGTGCCAGCAGCCCTGGACTCGACTATGGCTACACCTTC.

This chain links TRBV6-5 with TRBJ2-1; D possibly corresponds to TRBD2 (5 bases). Looked up from germline, CDR1 is MNHEY and CDR2 is SVGAGI. There are 14 residues in the CDR3. Trimming pared 0 bases from V and 4 bases from J, leaving 7 bases between. CDR3 coding DNA: TGTGCCAGCAGTTACTCGAGCGGTTACAATGAGCAGTTCTTC. This codes for CASSYSSGYNEQFF.

This clone was detected only once. The chain links TRBV6-6 to TRBJ2-3, with 7 bases matching TRBD2. The V segment lost 2 bases and the J segment 1 base; nucleotides outside the gene matches: 6. Germline V CDR1 and CDR2: MNHNY, SVGAGI (reference sequence). The length of the CDR3 is 16 residues. CDR3 protein: CASSYTRDYRTDTQYF. CDR3 nucleotides: TGTGCCAGCAGTTACACGCGGGACTACCGCACAGATACGCAGTATTTT.

The chain carries TRBV5-4 and TRBJ1-4; possible D gene TRBD1, 6 bases. The germline V and J ends were trimmed by 3 bases and 5 bases, with 14 bases remaining between them. This CDR3 has 15 amino acids. CDR1 SGHNT and CDR2 YYREEE come from the germline V gene (reference sequence). Here the CDR3 reads CASSSAGDGNEKLFF. The DNA of the CDR3 is TGTGCCAGCAGCTCGGCAGGGGACGGGAATGAAAAACTGTTTTTT.

This rearrangement joins TRBV28 to TRBJ2-1, with D unclear. Trimming cost V 6 bases and J 1 base, with 10 bases left between them. CDR1 MDHEN and CDR2 SYDVKM come from the germline V gene. The CDR3 loop spans 14 amino acids. In nucleotides, the CDR3 is TGTGCCAGCAGGCAGGCGTATTCCTACAATGAGCAGTTCTTC. Translating gives CASRQAYSYNEQFF.

The chain couples TRBV7-9 to TRBJ2-4; TRBD1 matches at 7 bases. The CDR3 totals 17 residues. The trim removed 1 base at V and 6 bases at J, leaving 12 bases unmatched. Germline CDR1 is SEHNR and CDR2 is FQNEAQ (reference sequence). The DNA of the CDR3 is TGTGCCAGCAGCTTAGGAGAGGACAGGTGGGCCGTAAACATTCAGTACTTC. Its translation: CASSLGEDRWAVNIQYF.

This clone has only a few counts. The chain joins TRBV7-9 to TRBJ2-2, with D tentatively TRBD1 (6 bases). The CDR3 is 15 amino acids. Germline CDR1 SEHNR, CDR2 FQNEAQ (reference sequence). V lost 5 bases and J lost 5, with 15 bases in between. The CDR3 loop is CASSIPGQRTGELFF. The CDR3 DNA reads as TGTGCCAGCAGCATTCCGGGACAAAGAACCGGGGAGCTGTTTTTT. Filled out from reference TRBV7-9 and TRBJ2-2, the complete variable domain reads DTGVSQNPRHKITKRGQNVTFRCDPISEHNRLYWYRQTLGQGPEFLTYFQNEAQLEKSRLLSDRFSAERPKGSFSTLEIQRTEQGDSAMYLCASSIPGQRTGELFFGEGSRLTVL.